This T cell receptor (beta chain) is from a study of T cell repertoires in cytomegalovirus infection. Study details: CMV epitopes, recently identified HLA-C-restricted and well-studied HLA-B-restricted, were used. Based on public TCR beta signatures, there were indications of CMV infection and of a matching HLA type.

The CDR3 spans 16 residues. V was shortened by 0 bases and J by 2 bases, with 11 bases between the two germline ends. Looked up from germline, CDR1 is MGHRA and CDR2 is YSYEKL. Study results and limitations: Cumulated frequencies of public TCR beta families served to identify carriers of CMV plus the relevant HLA. The ex vivo response was dominated by HLA-C-restricted CMV-specific TCR beta clonotypes.

TCRdb used MiXCR to reprocess the reads, holding one entry per CDR3 protein. The sample has some 940,000 distinct CDR3 sequences, roughly 31% seen once. Concerning this clonotype itself: Its specificity is not known.

The input for sequencing was cultured CD8+ T cells from PBMCs, taken from culture after CMV antigen stimulation. This chain links TRBV4-1 with TRBJ1-5; no reliable D call. This receptor was obtained from a human donor in good health (CMV status not recorded). Some clones in this sample may be carry-over from other donors' samples. This chain's CDR3 is CASSQEEEMGNQPQHF. The CDR3 nucleotides read TGCGCCAGCAGCCAAGAGGAGGAGATGGGCAATCAGCCCCAGCATTTT.